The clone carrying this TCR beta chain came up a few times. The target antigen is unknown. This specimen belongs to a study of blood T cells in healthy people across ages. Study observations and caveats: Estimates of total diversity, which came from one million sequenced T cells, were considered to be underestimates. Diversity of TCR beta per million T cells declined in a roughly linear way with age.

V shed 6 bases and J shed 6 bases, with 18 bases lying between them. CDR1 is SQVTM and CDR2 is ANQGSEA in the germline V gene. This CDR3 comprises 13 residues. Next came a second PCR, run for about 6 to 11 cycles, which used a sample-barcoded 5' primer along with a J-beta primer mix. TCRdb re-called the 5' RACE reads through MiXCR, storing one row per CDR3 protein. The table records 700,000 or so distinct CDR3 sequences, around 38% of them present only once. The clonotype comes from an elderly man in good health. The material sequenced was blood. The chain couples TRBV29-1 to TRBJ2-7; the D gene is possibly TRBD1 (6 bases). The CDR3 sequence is CSVAREGDGEQYF. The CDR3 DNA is TGCAGCGTGGCCCGAGAGGGGGATGGCGAGCAGTACTTC.